The clone carrying this T cell receptor (beta chain) was seen a handful of times. Its target is not known. TCRdb ran MiXCR on the RACE reads and lists one entry per CDR3 protein. The repertoire has 250,000 to 300,000 distinct CDR3 sequences, over 7.5% of them found once; the top ten carry 0.9% to 1.5%. This entry belongs to a study of human T cells and chemical hapten exposure. Study context: 0.01% DPC was applied to the upper back in patch tests, which were read at 6 days. The study's findings and limits: Expanded TCRs created a significantly greater count of big CDR3 similarity clusters than controls did.

CDR3 length equals 13 residues. Between the trimmed V and J ends, which lost 5 bases and 4 bases, there was a span of 11 bases. CDR1 MNHEY and CDR2 SVGEGT come from the germline V gene. Regarding time point: pre-sensitization, week 0. Treatment specified: therapeutic diphenylcyclopropenone sensitization with weekly scalp DPC. Blood draws came first, before each patch test. People who gave samples had alopecia, were 18 to 70 years old, and were suitable for DPC. The chain carries TRBV6-2 or TRBV6-3 and TRBJ1-1; a possible D gene is TRBD1 (6 bases). Here the sequenced sample was whole blood, taken in connection with sensitization to the hapten diphenylcyclopropenone (DPC). The source of this sequence is a man younger than 35 with alopecia areata. Some clones in this sample may be carry-over from other donors' samples. The CDR3 DNA is TGTGCCAGCAGTGCGTGGACAGCCACTGAAGCTTTCTTT. This encodes CASSAWTATEAFF.